This T cell receptor (beta chain) was sequenced during a study of cytomegalovirus exposure and HLA in healthy donors. V lost 5 bases to trimming and J lost 9 bases, with 10 bases between them. Germline V CDR1 and CDR2: MGHDK, SYGVNS. The CDR3 is made up of 11 amino acids. It was with 60 Vbeta and 13 Jbeta primers that the PCR ran. The assay was immunoSEQ multiplex PCR, and TCRdb's table has in-frame clones only and misses some. The sample yields some 190,000 clones, about 81% seen once. Healthy people donating bone marrow made up the donors. The V call is TRBV25-1, the J call TRBJ1-2, with D maybe TRBD1 (5 bases). The receptor was derived from a man in his forties in good health and CMV-seronegative. Sequencing input: PBMCs. CDR3 nucleotide sequence: TGTGCCAGCAGTTCAGGGCCCAGCTACACCTTC. This gives the protein CASSSGPSYTF.